The T cell receptor (beta chain) described here comes from a study of blood T cell repertoires in COVID-19. Across the study: The United States, Italy and Spain were the sources of the acute and convalescent COVID-19 samples. The analysed material was cDNA or gDNA that came from T cells, B-cell-depleted T cells, or PBMCs.

The V and J ends lost 5 bases and 0 bases, in that order; junction bases with no gene match: 4. The CDR3 has 14 amino acids. Germline V gives CDR1 MNHEY, CDR2 SMNVEV (reference sequence). As processed by the authors: Reference gene primer amplification gave estimated nucleated cell counts. Profiling relied on immunoSEQ multiplex PCR, and the TCRdb table lists in-frame clones only, not all of them. V and J calls and clone size follow that table, whereas D and trimming were derived from the DNA. The table includes 85,000 to 130,000 clones, 71% detected once. V and J are TRBV27 and TRBJ2-7, with 7 bases fitting TRBD1. Material for sequencing was peripheral blood. This TCR came from a human donor with acute or convalescent COVID-19. The donor label of this sample is uncertain. The CDR3 DNA sequence: TGTGCCAGCAGTCCTAAGGGGGCCTCCTACGAGCAGTACTTC. The encoded protein is CASSPKGASYEQYF.